This T cell receptor beta chain was recorded in a study of chemoradiotherapy in HPV16-positive cancers. The study's findings and limits: During treatment, candidate HPV-specific clones and E7-related motifs expanded in tumor.

Profiled with immunoSEQ multiplex PCR; TCRdb holds only in-frame clones, not every one. The sample consists of 30,000 to 40,000 clones, roughly 77% of them appearing once. Points on this clone: What it binds is not known.

This clonotype was sampled from a human donor with HPV-associated anogenital cancer. Sequencing used blood, obtained from a patient who underwent chemoradiotherapy.

The CDR3 protein is CASSLGQFRETQYF. DNA for the CDR3: TGCGCCAGCAGCTTGGGGCAGTTTAGAGAGACCCAGTACTTC. The rearrangement uses TRBV5-1 and TRBJ2-5; D is undetermined. This CDR3 contains 14 residues. CDR1 SGHRS and CDR2 YFSETQ come from the germline V gene. The V end was cut by 0 bases, the J end by 4 bases, with 10 bases between. Drawing the rest from reference TRBV5-1 and TRBJ2-5, the complete variable domain is KAGVTQTPRYLIKTRGQQVTLSCSPISGHRSVSWYQQTPGQGLQFLFEYFSETQRNKGNFPGRFSGRQFSNSRSEMNVSTLELGDSALYLCASSLGQFRETQYFGPGTRLLVL.